This is a list of T cell receptor beta chains from one sample in a study of identical twins. In TCRdb, the 5' RACE reads were re-called with MiXCR into one record per CDR3 protein. The table lists 470,000 or so distinct CDR3 sequences, approximately 25% of them singletons. These data were also reused for a study on T cells expressing NK-cell markers.

The sample comprised CD4+ T cells sorted from blood. The receptors were sampled from a woman aged 18-29 years in good health. Both conserved end residues are part of each CDR3. A D gene is named only where the DNA matches it firmly. Expanded clones get a size class; other rows say once, few or many, or leave the size out.

>many|.|TRBJ2-7|TRBV7-2
CASSPGRSYEQYF
TGTGCCAGCAGCCCGGGGAGATCCTACGAGCAGTACTTC
>once|TRBD1|TRBJ2-7|TRBV5-5
CASQAWQGAYEQYF
TGTGCCAGCCAGGCGTGGCAGGGGGCATACGAGCAGTACTTC
>few|.|TRBJ2-1|TRBV20-1
CSAGRGPYNEQFF
TGCAGTGCCGGCCGGGGCCCCTACAATGAGCAGTTCTTC
>.|.|TRBJ2-5|TRBV7-3
CASSYTGEETQYF
TGTGCCAGCAGCTATACGGGAGAAGAGACCCAGTACTTC
>.|.|TRBJ1-1|TRBV11-2
CASSLLTGFNTEAFF
TGTGCCAGCAGCTTATTAACGGGGTTCAACACTGAAGCTTTCTTT
>few|TRBD1|TRBJ2-7|TRBV5-1
CASSGTGGYEQYF
TGCGCCAGCAGCGGGACAGGTGGCTACGAGCAGTACTTC
>.|.|TRBJ1-2|TRBV3-1
CATSQWREQGDYGYTF
TGTGCCACCAGCCAATGGAGGGAACAGGGCGACTATGGCTACACCTTC
>few|.|TRBJ1-4|TRBV5-1
CASSLPEGKKLFF
TGCGCCAGCAGCTTGCCGGAGGGGAAAAAACTGTTTTTT
>.|.|TRBJ2-2|TRBV7-9
CASSFQGETGELFF
TGTGCCAGCAGCTTCCAGGGCGAAACCGGGGAGCTGTTTTTT
>.|TRBD2|TRBJ2-5|TRBV5-1
CASSYDPAGVQETQYF
TGCGCCAGCAGCTACGATCCAGCGGGAGTACAAGAGACCCAGTACTTC
>many|.|TRBJ1-6|TRBV12-3/TRBV12-4
CASSFQGYSPLHF
TGTGCCAGCAGTTTCCAGGGGTATTCACCCCTCCACTTT
>.|TRBD2|TRBJ2-7|TRBV5-1
CASAPSGTSAEQYF
TGCGCCAGCGCACCTTCCGGGACTAGTGCCGAGCAGTACTTC
>few|.|TRBJ2-5|TRBV6-1
CATNREPGVTQYF
TGTGCCACAAACAGGGAGCCGGGAGTAACCCAGTACTTC
>few|.|TRBJ1-5|TRBV6-2/TRBV6-3
CASSRRHQPQHF
TGTGCCAGCAGCCGAAGGCATCAGCCCCAGCATTTT
>few|TRBD2|TRBJ2-1|TRBV20-1
CSASNSGGAFEQFF
TGCAGTGCTAGCAATAGCGGGGGGGCCTTTGAGCAGTTCTTC
>few|.|TRBJ1-1|TRBV7-9
CASSPPFGTEAFF
TGTGCCAGCAGCCCTCCCTTCGGGACTGAAGCTTTCTTT